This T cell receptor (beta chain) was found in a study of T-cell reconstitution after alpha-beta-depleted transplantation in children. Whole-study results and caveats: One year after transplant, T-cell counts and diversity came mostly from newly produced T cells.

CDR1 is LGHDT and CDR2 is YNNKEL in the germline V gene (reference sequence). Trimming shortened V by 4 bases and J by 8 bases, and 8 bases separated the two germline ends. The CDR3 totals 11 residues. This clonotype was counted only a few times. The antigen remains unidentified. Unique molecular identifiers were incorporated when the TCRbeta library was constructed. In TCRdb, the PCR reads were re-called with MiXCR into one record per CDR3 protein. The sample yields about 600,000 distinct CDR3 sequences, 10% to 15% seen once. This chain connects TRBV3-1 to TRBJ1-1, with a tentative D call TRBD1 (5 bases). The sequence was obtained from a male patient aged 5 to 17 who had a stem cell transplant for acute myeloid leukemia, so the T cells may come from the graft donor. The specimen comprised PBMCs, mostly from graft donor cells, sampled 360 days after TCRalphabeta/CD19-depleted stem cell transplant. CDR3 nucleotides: TGTGCCAGCAGCCCCGGGGGAGAAGCTTTCTTT. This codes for CASSPGGEAFF.